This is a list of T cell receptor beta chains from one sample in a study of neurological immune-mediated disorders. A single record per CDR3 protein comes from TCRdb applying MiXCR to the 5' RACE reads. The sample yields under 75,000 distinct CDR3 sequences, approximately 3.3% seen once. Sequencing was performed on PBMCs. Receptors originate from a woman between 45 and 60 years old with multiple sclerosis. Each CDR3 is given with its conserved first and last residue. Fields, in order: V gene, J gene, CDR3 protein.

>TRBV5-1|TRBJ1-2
CASSFQNGYGYTF
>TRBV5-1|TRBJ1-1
CASSTGGTEAFF
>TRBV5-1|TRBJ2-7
CASSLDPDSPYEQYF
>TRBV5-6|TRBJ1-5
CASSSFNQPQHF
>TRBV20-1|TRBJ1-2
CSAPPERWINYGYTF
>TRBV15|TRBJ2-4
CATSSGDFKNIQYF
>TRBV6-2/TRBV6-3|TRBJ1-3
CASSLQGPGNTIYF
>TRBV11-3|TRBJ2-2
CASSRFGTGGSRTGELFF
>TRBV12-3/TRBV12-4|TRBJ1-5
CASRPGTESRNQPQHF
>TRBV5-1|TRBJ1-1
CASSWGPGATEAFF
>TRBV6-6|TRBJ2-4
CASREAKNIQYF
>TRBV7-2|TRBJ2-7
CASSFELTNYEQYF
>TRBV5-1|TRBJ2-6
CATDIRDLNAKVLTF
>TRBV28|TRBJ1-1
CASSLGLAGENTEAFF
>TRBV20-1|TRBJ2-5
CSASVQETQYF
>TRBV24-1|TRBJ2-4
CATSLTGQNIQYF
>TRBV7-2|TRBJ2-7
CASSLLSGSGTYEQYF
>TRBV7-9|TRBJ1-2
CASSLRGGYTF
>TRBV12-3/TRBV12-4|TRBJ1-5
CASCTGYQPQHF
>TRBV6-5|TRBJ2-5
CASSLLQGRETQYF
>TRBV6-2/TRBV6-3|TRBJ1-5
CASNQRLSSNQPQHF
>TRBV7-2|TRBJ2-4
CASSLVLAESKNIQYF
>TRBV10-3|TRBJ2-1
CAISESLESSYNEQFF
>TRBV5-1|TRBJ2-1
CASSFDSATYNEQFF
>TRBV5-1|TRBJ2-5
CASSWNSGDIQETQYF
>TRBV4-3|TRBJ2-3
CASSGLTAGGSTDTQYF
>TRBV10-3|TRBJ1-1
CAISGNANTEAFF
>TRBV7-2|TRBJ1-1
CASSYRGGYTEAFF
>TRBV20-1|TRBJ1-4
CSASRQVFWNEKLFF
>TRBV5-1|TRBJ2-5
CASLDLPSGRGKTQYF
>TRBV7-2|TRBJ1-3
CASSSQGFGNTIYF
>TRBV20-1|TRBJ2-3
CSAVLAVSTDTQYF
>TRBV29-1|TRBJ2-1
CSGSRQLYNEQFF
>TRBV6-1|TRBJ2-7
CASSSDRRTYEQYF
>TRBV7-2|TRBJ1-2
CASSYDRGQGYTF
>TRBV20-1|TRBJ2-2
CSAPMGQGRAGELFF
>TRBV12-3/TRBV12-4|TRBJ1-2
CASLGSGQGIYGYTF
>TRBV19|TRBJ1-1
CASSQYMNTEAFF
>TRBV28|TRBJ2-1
CASSRLAGGVNEQFF
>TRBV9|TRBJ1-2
CASSVVPGQGNYGYTF
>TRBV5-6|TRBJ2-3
CASSFFRPEPTQYF
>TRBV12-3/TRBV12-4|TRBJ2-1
CANSAGTASYNEQFF
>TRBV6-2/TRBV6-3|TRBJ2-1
CASSGFPYNEQFF
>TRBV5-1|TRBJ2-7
CASSLLSGPSYEQYF
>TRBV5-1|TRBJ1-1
CASSSPTGGVTEAFF
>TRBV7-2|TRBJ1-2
CASSHTGLNYGYTF
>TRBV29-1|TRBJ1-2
CSVEGLLGYTF
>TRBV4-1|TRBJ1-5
CASSQGQGKQPQHF
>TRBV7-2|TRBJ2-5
CASSTGLAGKETQYF
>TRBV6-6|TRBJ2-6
CASSSNVGGAGANVLTF
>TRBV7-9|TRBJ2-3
CASSFTLGGSGDTQYF
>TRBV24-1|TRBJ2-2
CATSAPMTGELFF
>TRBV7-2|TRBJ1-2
CASSSDRVVSGYTF
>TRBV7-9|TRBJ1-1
CASSLFESEAFF
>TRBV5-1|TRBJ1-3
CASSTGQGENTIYF
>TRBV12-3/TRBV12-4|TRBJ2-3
CASSTPAGTSTDTQYF
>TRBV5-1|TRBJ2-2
CASSLVAGYTGELFF